Detailed here is one TCR beta chain. An end of the junction does not agree with germline; a read error may underlie this. This CDR3 is 18 amino acids long. In germline, CDR1 is SSHAT, CDR2 FNYEAQ (reference sequence). Assay used: immunoSEQ multiplex PCR; TCRdb lists only in-frame clones, some missing. Of tens of thousands of clones in the sample, approximately 87% were seen once. This specimen belongs to a study of neoadjuvant anti-PD-1 for oral cavity cancer. The time point denotes: after neoadjuvant nivolumab, at surgical resection. Patients were newly diagnosed with stage II-IVA oral cavity squamous cell carcinoma without prior systemic or radiation treatment. These oral cavity squamous cell carcinomas were HPV-negative and locally advanced. Blood cells were analyzed directly, without culture or expansion.

This chain joins TRBV7-7 and TRBJ2-7, with TRBD2 identical over 11 bases. This receptor was obtained from a person aged 35-79 years with oral cavity squamous cell carcinoma. This sample comprised PBMCs, obtained after nivolumab (anti-PD-1) treatment. For the CDR3, the DNA is TGTGCCAGCAGCTTACCTCCAAAAGGACTAGCGGGTACCTACGTGCAGTACTTC. It specifies CASSLPPKGLAGTYVQYF.